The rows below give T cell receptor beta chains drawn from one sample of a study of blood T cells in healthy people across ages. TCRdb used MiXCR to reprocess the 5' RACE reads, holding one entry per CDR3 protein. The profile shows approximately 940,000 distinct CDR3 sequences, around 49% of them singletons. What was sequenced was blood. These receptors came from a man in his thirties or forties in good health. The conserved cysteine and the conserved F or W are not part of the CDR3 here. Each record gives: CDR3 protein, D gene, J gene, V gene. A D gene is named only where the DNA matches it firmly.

ASSQEGVSSYEQY	-	TRBJ2-7	TRBV3-1
ASSQASVLAGGPVEQY	TRBD2	TRBJ2-7	TRBV4-2
ASSWPSSYEQY	-	TRBJ2-7	TRBV12-3/TRBV12-4
ASSAGVSTDTQY	-	TRBJ2-3	TRBV6-4
ASSGGRTYEQY	-	TRBJ2-7	TRBV11-1
ASSRAPGIRQQY	-	TRBJ2-7	TRBV28
AWSRTVNQPQH	-	TRBJ1-5	TRBV30
ASTPGGWTEAF	-	TRBJ1-1	TRBV28
ASSLTGFGSGGNVGDEQF	TRBD1	TRBJ2-1	TRBV28
ASSPFFRGGTYEQY	TRBD2	TRBJ2-7	TRBV3-1
ASSHRDRTNEKLF	TRBD1	TRBJ1-4	TRBV6-5
ASSQSDSNYGYT	-	TRBJ1-2	TRBV3-1
ASSPGTRPTNEKLF	-	TRBJ1-4	TRBV27
ASSLVLAGIIDEQF	TRBD2	TRBJ2-1	TRBV5-5
ASAILSGNSYEQY	-	TRBJ2-7	TRBV5-1
ASRGSSTSEQY	-	-	TRBV5-1
ASSKATRGLANIQY	-	TRBJ2-4	TRBV21-1
ASSPSSGGGYNEQF	TRBD2	TRBJ2-1	TRBV11-2
ASSHPDRDGDGYT	TRBD1	TRBJ1-2	TRBV4-1
ASNDRGSSSGANVLT	-	TRBJ2-6	TRBV4-3
SAIQGVAKNIQY	TRBD1	TRBJ2-4	TRBV20-1
SVVGNEPGLGLDTQY	TRBD2	TRBJ2-3	TRBV29-1
ASIEGGARNEQF	-	TRBJ2-1	TRBV5-1
ASSLSLRGLSGRNTEAF	-	TRBJ1-1	TRBV27
ASSLRLAVSTDTQY	TRBD2	TRBJ2-3	TRBV12-3/TRBV12-4
ASSRQRSNYGYT	-	TRBJ1-2	TRBV28
ASSRTEAGNEKLF	-	TRBJ1-4	TRBV6-6
ASSGSGEVETQY	-	TRBJ2-5	TRBV6-2/TRBV6-3
ASSAPVRDRANNEQF	TRBD1	TRBJ2-1	TRBV9
ASSRDRPLAGATDTQY	-	TRBJ2-3	TRBV6-2/TRBV6-3
AWSGVYEQF	-	TRBJ2-1	TRBV30
ASSHEYLDSDGYT	-	TRBJ1-2	TRBV4-2
SALTQGLAEPYEQY	TRBD2	TRBJ2-7	TRBV20-1
ATGPTIYEQY	-	TRBJ2-7	TRBV10-3
ASSPLLGATGEKLF	-	TRBJ1-4	TRBV4-2
ASSQGTTTLGDTQY	-	TRBJ2-3	TRBV4-3
ASGSGESTDTQY	TRBD2	TRBJ2-3	TRBV5-1
SVETRISYEQY	-	TRBJ2-7	TRBV29-1
ASSLDMGEQY	-	TRBJ2-5	TRBV7-2
SASRGLEQF	TRBD1	TRBJ2-1	TRBV20-1
ASSYSSLAGGESSYNEQF	TRBD2	TRBJ2-1	TRBV6-5
TWTFYNEQF	-	TRBJ2-1	TRBV30
ASSGQDRRNQPQH	TRBD1	TRBJ1-5	TRBV12-3/TRBV12-4
ASSFLSTGGYEQY	TRBD1	TRBJ2-7	TRBV27
SVVQGGGSEQY	TRBD2	TRBJ2-7	TRBV29-1
ASSPRGNQETQY	TRBD2	TRBJ2-5	TRBV5-1
SARDTIHNTGELF	-	TRBJ2-2	TRBV20-1
ASSTPGASSYNEQF	-	TRBJ2-1	TRBV28
ASSPDEQY	-	TRBJ2-7	TRBV7-9
SVQRGHSGASSYNEQF	TRBD2	TRBJ2-1	TRBV29-1
ASSLRAEQSQY	-	TRBJ2-7	TRBV7-9
ASGSVRGGARNEQF	TRBD1	TRBJ2-1	TRBV12-5
ASSQVMDSPLH	-	TRBJ1-6	TRBV4-3
ASSRSSGLGETQY	-	-	TRBV4-3
ASSLGQDFNEQF	-	TRBJ2-1	TRBV5-1
AGSDSTGGTETQY	TRBD1	TRBJ2-3	TRBV6-4
ATSRDFGRGSYEQY	-	TRBJ2-7	TRBV15
ASSTGVTGELF	TRBD1	TRBJ2-2	TRBV6-1
ASSEQTGTDEQF	TRBD1	TRBJ2-1	TRBV9
ASSESRGQPQETQY	-	TRBJ2-5	TRBV25-1